This T cell receptor beta chain was observed in a study of CD4 T cells in relation to SARS-CoV-2 and coronaviruses (dated by TCRdb to the early 2020s). Regarding the complete study: The ViraFEST assay cultured PBMCs with antigen for nine to ten days, then sequenced TCR beta CDR3s to find antigen-specific clonal expansions. The negative reference condition was either a culture with an HIV-1 Nef peptide pool or a culture with no peptide. Shared crossreactive spike epitopes were mapped to their HLA restriction using patient-derived lymphoblastoid cell lines. At the level of individual TCR clonotypes, the study evaluated whether memory CD4+ T cells crossreact between the spike proteins of SARS-CoV-2 and those of common cold coronaviruses. Samples from three pre-COVID donors and the naive versus memory experiments were sequenced with the Adaptive Biotechnologies TCR-sequencing kit; other data were Illumina-based. A different, Illumina-based TCR-beta assay was used to sequence expansion assays from other donors in the study. Summary of the overall study and its limitations: Since the crossreactivity analysis centred on spike protein, crossreactivity against other viral proteins was not assessed. Small numbers of patients and of tested TCRs were a limitation of the study. Roughly 70% of donors had memory CD4+ clonotypes that crossrecognized SARS-CoV-2 and at least one common cold coronavirus spike. Significantly weaker SARS-CoV-2-driven expansion was shown by crossreactive clones than by monoreactive clones, consistent with antigenic imprinting. Pre-pandemic and post-infection samples were not both contributed by any donor, so tracing of the source of pre-existing responses was limited.

Library preparation employed the immunoSEQ multiplex PCR assay. The original pipeline was this. Preprocessing removed nonproductive sequences and CDR3s not starting with C, not ending with F or W, or shorter than 7 amino acids. The MANAFEST web app identified antigen-specific clonotypes based on expansion compared with the reference and other culture wells. A clone counted as positive if significantly expanded in 2 of 3 replicate wells versus the reference culture at FDR below 0.05. To be called positive, a clone also had to show significant expansion compared with every other tandem well and an odds ratio greater than 5. After three terminal residues were trimmed from each end, CDR3 homology was quantified as pairwise Levenshtein distance using the stringdist R package. Imported from immuneACCESS, the table was reduced by TCRdb to in-frame sequences with V and J called. These copies leave out some clones; in studies compared against another copy, an unresolved V gene accounts for under half, and the cause of the remainder is not known. D and trimming were read from the DNA, whereas the V and J calls and clone size are those reported in that table. In this sample the table shows roughly 16,000 clones, 65% to 85% of which occur a single time. Roughly two fifths of the sample is held by the ten biggest clonotypes.

CD4+ T cells from unexposed donors were collected before the COVID-19 pandemic (2011-2018). Following 10 days of culture, the EasySep CD4+ T cell isolation kit was used to isolate CD4+ T cells. Unexposed donor CD4+ T cells were tested for reactivity to SARS-CoV-2 S and N and four common cold coronavirus spike pools, as cell number allowed. Each well received 1.5 million to 2.5 million PBMCs, cultured in IMDM supplemented with around 5% human AB serum and approximately 9.7 IU/ml IL-2. Half of the culture medium was replaced with fresh IL-2-containing medium on days 3 and 7. Triplicate replicate wells were generally used for each peptide culture condition. The leukapheresis product for the unexposed donors was obtained through commercial purchase. Ficoll-Paque PLUS gradient centrifugation was used to isolate PBMCs from either whole blood or leukapheresis product. The PBMCs went either fresh into the expansion assay or into cryopreservation at -140 degrees C. The QIAamp Micro DNA Kit was used to extract genomic DNA from the CD4+ T cells.

Relative to germline, V is 6 bases shorter and J is 2 bases shorter, with 12 bases between their ends. The germline V gene yields SGHAT for CDR1 and FQNNGV for CDR2. Measured from the cysteine to the phenylalanine, the CDR3 is 14 residues long. Only the CDR3 portion is preserved as DNA: 42 bases, with reading frame beginning at the first base. Note on this clone: This clone's antigen is unknown. Per-nucleotide qualities are absent, and no much larger clonotype sits a single base away.

The chain employs TRBV11-2 and TRBJ2-3; the D gene assignment is ambiguous. Sample: CD4+ T cells from PBMCs, cultured in vitro. The sequence was collected from a human donor in good health. The nucleotides read TGTGCCAGCAGTCTTAGGCTAGACACAGATACGCAGTATTTT. Its protein product is CASSLRLDTDTQYF.